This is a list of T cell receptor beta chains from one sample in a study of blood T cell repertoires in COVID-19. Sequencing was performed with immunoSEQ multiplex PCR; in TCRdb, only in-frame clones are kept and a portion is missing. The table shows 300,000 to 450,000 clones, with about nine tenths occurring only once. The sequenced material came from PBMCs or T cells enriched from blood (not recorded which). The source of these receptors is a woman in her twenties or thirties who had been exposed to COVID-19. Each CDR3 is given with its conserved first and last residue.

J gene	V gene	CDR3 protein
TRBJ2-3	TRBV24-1	CATIVGATDTQYF
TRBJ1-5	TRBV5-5	CASSTKTGGQPQHF
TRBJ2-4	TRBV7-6	CAPRRALADIAKNIQYF
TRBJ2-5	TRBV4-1	CASSQEVPGTQETQYF
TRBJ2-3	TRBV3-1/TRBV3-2	CASSQGRQGKERDTQYF
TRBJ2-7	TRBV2	CASSEGWRTYEQYF
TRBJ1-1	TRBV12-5	CASGSRGREAFF
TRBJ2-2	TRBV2	CASILAGPPNTGELFF
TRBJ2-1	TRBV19	CASSLSGTGKGEQFF
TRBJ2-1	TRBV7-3	CASSLGTGSYNEQFF
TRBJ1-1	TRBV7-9	CASSLRGLNTEAFF
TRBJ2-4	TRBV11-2	CASSLDSSRIVVKNIQYF
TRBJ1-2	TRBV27	CASSLLGQPYGYTF
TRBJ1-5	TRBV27	CASSVQGFDNQPQHF
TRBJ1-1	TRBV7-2	CASSGTGVNTEAFF
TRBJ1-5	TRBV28	CASSPPHLGRGNQPQHF
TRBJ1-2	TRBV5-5	CASSLDRGRYGYTF
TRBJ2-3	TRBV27	CASSWVAGLDTQYF
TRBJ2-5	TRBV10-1	CASSPGGPQETQYF
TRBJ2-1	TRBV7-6	CASSPHPSFNEQFF
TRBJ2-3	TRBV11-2	CASSQYLPGLAGFTDTQYF
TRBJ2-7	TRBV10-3	CAISPDRTSGAYEQYF
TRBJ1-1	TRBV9	CASSPRGTEAFF
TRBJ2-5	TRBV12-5	CASGWGRFQETQYF
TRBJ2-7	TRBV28	CASSFPLAGGAYEQYF
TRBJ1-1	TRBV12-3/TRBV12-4	CASSFSHTEAFF
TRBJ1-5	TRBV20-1	CSASLSGVNNQPQHF
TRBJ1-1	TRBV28	CASTQGIPGYTEAFF
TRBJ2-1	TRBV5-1	CASSLGGGPLSNEQFF
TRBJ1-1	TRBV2	CASSMTEMNTEAFF
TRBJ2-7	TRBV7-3	CASSPGFGEQYF
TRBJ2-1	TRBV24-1	CATSDLWGQNYNEQFF
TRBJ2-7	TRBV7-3	CASSPTISGMRSYEQYF
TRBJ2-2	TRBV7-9	CASSAATSGSYTGELFF
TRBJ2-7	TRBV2	CASSVDSGTGTYEQYF
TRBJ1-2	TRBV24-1	CATIGQDPTNGYTF
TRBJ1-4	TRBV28	CASSLVGGYEKLFF